One and the same sample provided the 14 T cell receptor beta chains below, sequenced in a study of metastatic and nonmetastatic thyroid tumors. Prior to thyroid surgery, none of the patients had received any treatment. TCRdb re-processed the PCR reads through MiXCR. The sample lists roughly 63,000 clones; roughly 15% were seen once. The sequenced sample consisted of blood. Receptors were obtained from a male donor with papillary thyroid cancer or a benign thyroid nodule (not recorded which). Some clones in this sample may be carry-over from other donors' samples.

This clone was found many times. The gene calls are TRBV10-3 and TRBJ2-5; 7 positions agree with TRBD1. CDR3 length: 14 amino acids. J gave up 5 bases and V 3 bases, and 6 bases lay outside the gene matches. Germline V gives CDR1 ENHRY, CDR2 SYGVKD. In nucleotides, the CDR3 is TGTGCCATCAGTGATTCAGGGGGTGGGGAGACCCAGTACTTC. Its protein is CAISDSGGGETQYF.

This clone has ten or more counts. The same CDR3 arises from other DNA sequences in this sample as well. This chain uses TRBV20-1 with TRBJ2-3; D call uncertain. The CDR3 spans 14 residues. Germline CDR1 DFQATT, CDR2 SNEGSKA (reference sequence). V was clipped by 3 bases and J by 10 bases, with 20 bases between them. The CDR3, as DNA: TGCAGTGCTAGTGGTGGGGTCGGCCGAAAAGCGCAGTATTTT. Protein sequence: CSASGGVGRKAQYF.

This clone was observed at least ten times. This rearrangement joins TRBV6-1 to TRBJ1-1; D possibly corresponds to TRBD1 (6 bases). Trimming shortened V by 6 bases and J by 2 bases, and 19 bases separated the two germline ends. CDR3 length: 16 amino acids. Germline V CDR1 and CDR2: MNHNS, SASEGT. CDR3 loop: CASRLSTGHKNTEAFF. The CDR3 DNA reads TGTGCCAGCAGACTCAGCACGGGACACAAAAACACTGAAGCTTTCTTT.

As to this clone: The sample carries other DNA sequences with the same CDR3. This rearrangement joins TRBV3-1 to TRBJ2-3, with 8 positions matching TRBD1. Germline loops: CDR1 LGHDT, CDR2 YNNKEL (reference sequence). Germline trimming cut 2 bases from V and 6 bases from J; bases unmatched to any gene: 7. This CDR3 contains 15 residues. The CDR3 nucleotides read TGTGCCAGCAGCCAACGTGGACAGGGATCCGATACGCAGTATTTT. This gives the protein CASSQRGQGSDTQYF.

The genes are TRBV6-1 and TRBJ2-3; possible D gene TRBD2, 5 bases. This CDR3 region has 16 residues. CDR1 is MNHNS and CDR2 is SASEGT in the germline V gene. Trimming cost V 6 bases and J 1 base, with 17 bases left between them. CDR3 loop: CASSPLSSCRTDTQYF. As DNA, the CDR3 is TGTGCCAGCAGCCCACTGTCTAGCTGCCGCACAGATACGCAGTATTTT.

This clone came up many times. CDR3: CASSLYTEGNEKLFF. The CDR3 DNA sequence: TGCGCCAGCAGCCTTTACACGGAAGGTAATGAAAAACTGTTTTTT. The rearrangement links TRBV4-1 to TRBJ1-4; D unresolved. The CDR3 has 15 amino acids. CDR1 and CDR2 from the germline V gene are MGHRA and YSYEKL. With 4 bases removed from V and 4 bases from J, the gap between germline ends came to 13 bases.

Concerning this clone itself: This clone may be a read error of a much larger clone one base away. This chain uses TRBV12-3 or TRBV12-4 with TRBJ1-1, with a possible D match to TRBD1 (6 bases). The CDR3 consists of 14 residues. Trimming took 7 bases from V and 1 from J, leaving 13 bases between them. CDR3 sequence reads: CASMWGGENTEAFF. The CDR3 coding sequence is TGTGCCAGCATGTGGGGGGGCGAGAACACTGAAGCTTTCTTT.

This clone was seen repeatedly, ten times or more. This rearrangement joins TRBV5-6 to TRBJ1-2; D is possibly TRBD1 (5 bases). Germline-derived CDR1 and CDR2 are SGHDT and YYEEEE. V dropped 0 bases and J dropped 2 bases, with 20 bases sitting between them. The CDR3 is 18 residues long. The CDR3 coding sequence is TGTGCCAGCAGCTTGGCTACGATCTATAGGGACGGCAACTATGGCTACACCTTC. Residues: CASSLATIYRDGNYGYTF.

The table lists this clone with many counts. The V gene is TRBV19, the J gene TRBJ2-3, with a tentative D call TRBD2 (5 bases). The CDR3 loop spans 14 amino acids. Germline CDR1 reads LNHDA; CDR2 reads SQIVND (reference sequence). V gave up 6 bases and J gave up 2 bases, with 12 bases separating them. CDR3 in amino acids: CASSSKTNTDTQYF. As DNA, the CDR3 is TGTGCCAGTAGCTCTAAGACTAACACAGATACGCAGTATTTT.

This clone was observed many times. This rearrangement joins TRBV9 to TRBJ1-2; D not resolved. Deletions cut 4 bases from V and 7 bases from J, with 14 bases between. This CDR3 contains 13 residues. Germline V gives CDR1 SGDLS, CDR2 YYNGEE. The CDR3 bases are TGTGCCAGCAGCAACGAGAATACGGGTGGCTACACCTTC. This encodes CASSNENTGGYTF.

This clone turned up a few times. This could be a read error, since a much larger clone is one nucleotide away. This sample includes further DNA sequences coding for the same CDR3. The V gene is TRBV5-6, the J gene TRBJ1-3; 7 nucleotides align to TRBD1. The germline V gene encodes CDR1 SGHDT and CDR2 YYEEEE. The ends lost 5 bases at V and 4 bases at J; junction bases unmatched: 9. This CDR3 is 15 amino acids long. The CDR3 nucleotides read TGTGCCAGCAGTCTTAGAGGGGGCGAGGGAAACACCATATATTTT. This gives the protein CASSLRGGEGNTIYF.

This rearrangement joins TRBV4-1 to TRBJ2-2; 8 bases are shared with TRBD1. This CDR3 spans 15 amino acids. Germline lookup yields CDR1 MGHRA and CDR2 YSYEKL. V trimming: 5 bases; J trimming: 2 bases; junction bases outside the gene matches: 4. The CDR3 spells CASSGQGSNTGELFF. The CDR3 nucleotides are TGCGCCAGCAGCGGACAGGGCTCTAACACCGGGGAGCTGTTTTTT.

This clone was seen a handful of times. A much larger clone is a single base away; this may be a read error. CDR3 coding DNA: TGCAGTGCCCCTCGGCGGGATTGCTCCTACAATGAGCAGTTCTTC. Amino acid sequence: CSAPRRDCSYNEQFF. The chain employs TRBV20-1 and TRBJ2-1; D possibly corresponds to TRBD2 (6 bases). The V end lost 6 bases, the J end lost 0 bases, and 15 bases lay between the germline ends. This CDR3 comprises 15 residues. The germline CDR1 and CDR2 sequences are DFQATT and SNEGSKA (reference sequence).

This clone was recorded a few times. It may be a read error: a sequence one base away is much more abundant. The CDR3 coding sequence is TGTGCCAGCATCTTAGGGGAGGAGCAGTTCTTC. This gives the protein CASILGEEQFF. The chain links TRBV7-9 to TRBJ2-1; D possibly matches TRBD1 or TRBD2 (5 bases each). Germline lookup yields CDR1 SEHNR and CDR2 FQNEAQ (reference sequence). The CDR3 consists of 11 residues.